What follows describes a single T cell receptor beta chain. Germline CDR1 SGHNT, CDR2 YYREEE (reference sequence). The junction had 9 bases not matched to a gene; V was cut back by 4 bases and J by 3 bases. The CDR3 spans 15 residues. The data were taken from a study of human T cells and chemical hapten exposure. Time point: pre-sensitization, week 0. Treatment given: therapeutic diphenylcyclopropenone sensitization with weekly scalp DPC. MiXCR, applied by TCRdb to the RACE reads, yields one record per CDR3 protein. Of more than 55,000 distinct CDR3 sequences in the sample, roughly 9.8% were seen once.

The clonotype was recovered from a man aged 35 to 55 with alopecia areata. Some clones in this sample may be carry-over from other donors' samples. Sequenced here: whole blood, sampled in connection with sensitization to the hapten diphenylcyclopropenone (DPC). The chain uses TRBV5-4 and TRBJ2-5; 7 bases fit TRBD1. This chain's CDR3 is CASSPNIGTEETQYF. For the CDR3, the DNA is TGTGCCAGCAGCCCAAACATAGGGACAGAAGAGACCCAGTACTTC.